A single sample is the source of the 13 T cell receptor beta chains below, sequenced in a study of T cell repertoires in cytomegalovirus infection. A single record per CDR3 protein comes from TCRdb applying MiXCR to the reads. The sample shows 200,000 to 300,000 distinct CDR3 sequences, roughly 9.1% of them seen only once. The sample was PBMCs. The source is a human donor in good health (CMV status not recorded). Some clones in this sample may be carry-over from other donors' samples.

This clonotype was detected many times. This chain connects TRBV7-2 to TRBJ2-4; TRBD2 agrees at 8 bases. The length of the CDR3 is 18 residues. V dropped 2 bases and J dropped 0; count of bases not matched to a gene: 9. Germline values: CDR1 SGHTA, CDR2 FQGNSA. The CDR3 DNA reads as TGTGCCAGCAGCTTAAACCTAGCGGGCGGACTAGCCAAAAACATTCAGTACTTC. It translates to CASSLNLAGGLAKNIQYF.

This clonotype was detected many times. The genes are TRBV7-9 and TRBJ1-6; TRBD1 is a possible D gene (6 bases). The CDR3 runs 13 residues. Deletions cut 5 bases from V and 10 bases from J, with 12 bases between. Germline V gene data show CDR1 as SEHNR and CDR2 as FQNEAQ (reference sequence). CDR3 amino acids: CASSDTGLSPLHF. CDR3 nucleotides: TGTGCCAGCAGCGATACAGGGTTATCACCCCTCCACTTT.

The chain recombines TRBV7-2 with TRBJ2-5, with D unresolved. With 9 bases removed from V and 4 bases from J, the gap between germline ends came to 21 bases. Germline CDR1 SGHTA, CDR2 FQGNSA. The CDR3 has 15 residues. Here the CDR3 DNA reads TGTGCCAGTACCTCCACCCGGGTCATGGGAGAGACCCAGTACTTC. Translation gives CASTSTRVMGETQYF.

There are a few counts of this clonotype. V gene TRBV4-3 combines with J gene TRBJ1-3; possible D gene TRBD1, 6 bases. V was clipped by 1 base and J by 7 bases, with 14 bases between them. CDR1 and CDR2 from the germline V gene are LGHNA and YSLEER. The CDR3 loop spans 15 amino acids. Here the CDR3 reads CASSQAQGFGNTIYF. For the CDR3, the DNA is TGCGCCAGCAGCCAAGCTCAGGGGTTTGGCAACACCATATATTTT.

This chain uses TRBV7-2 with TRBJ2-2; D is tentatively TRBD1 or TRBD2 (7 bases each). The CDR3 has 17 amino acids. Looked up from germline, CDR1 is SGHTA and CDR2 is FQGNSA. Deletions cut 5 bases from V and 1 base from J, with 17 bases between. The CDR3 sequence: CASSRTAGQRNTGELFF. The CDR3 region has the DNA TGTGCCAGCAGCCGAACAGCGGGACAGAGGAACACCGGGGAGCTGTTTTTT.

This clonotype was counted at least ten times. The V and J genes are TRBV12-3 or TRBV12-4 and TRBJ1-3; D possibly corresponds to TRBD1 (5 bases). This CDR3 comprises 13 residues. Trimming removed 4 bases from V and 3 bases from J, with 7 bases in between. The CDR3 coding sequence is TGTGCCAGCAGTTCCCAGGGTGGAAACACCATATATTTT. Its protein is CASSSQGGNTIYF.

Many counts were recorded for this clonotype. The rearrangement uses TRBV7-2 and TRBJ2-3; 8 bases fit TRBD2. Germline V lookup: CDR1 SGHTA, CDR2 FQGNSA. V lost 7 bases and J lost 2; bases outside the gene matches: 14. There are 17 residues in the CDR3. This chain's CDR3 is CASTLAGVSGITDTQYF. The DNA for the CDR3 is TGTGCCAGCACCCTAGCAGGGGTTAGCGGGATCACAGATACGCAGTATTTT.

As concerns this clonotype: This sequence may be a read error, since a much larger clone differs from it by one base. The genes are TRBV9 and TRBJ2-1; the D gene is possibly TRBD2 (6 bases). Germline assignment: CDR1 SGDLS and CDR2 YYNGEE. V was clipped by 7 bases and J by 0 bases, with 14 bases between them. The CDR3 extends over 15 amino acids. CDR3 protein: CASAGRPSSYNEQFF. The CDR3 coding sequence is TGTGCCAGCGCGGGACGGCCGAGCTCCTACAATGAGCAGTTCTTC.

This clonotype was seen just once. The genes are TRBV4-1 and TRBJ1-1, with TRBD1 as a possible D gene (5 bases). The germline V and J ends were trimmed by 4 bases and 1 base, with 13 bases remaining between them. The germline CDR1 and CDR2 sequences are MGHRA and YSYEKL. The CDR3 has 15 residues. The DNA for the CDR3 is TGCGCCAGCAGCCTAGGAGGGACGTGGAACACTGAAGCTTTCTTT. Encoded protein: CASSLGGTWNTEAFF.

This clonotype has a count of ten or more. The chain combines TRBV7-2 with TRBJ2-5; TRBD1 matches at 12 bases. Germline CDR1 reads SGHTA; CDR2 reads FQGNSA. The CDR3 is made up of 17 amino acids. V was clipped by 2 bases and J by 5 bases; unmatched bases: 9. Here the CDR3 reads CASSLPGQGAFRETQYF. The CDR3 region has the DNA TGTGCCAGCAGCTTACCGGGACAGGGGGCTTTCAGGGAGACCCAGTACTTC.

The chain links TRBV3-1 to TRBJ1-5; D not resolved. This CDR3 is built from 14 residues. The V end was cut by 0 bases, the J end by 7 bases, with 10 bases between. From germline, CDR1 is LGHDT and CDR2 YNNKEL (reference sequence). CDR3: CASSQEWGNQPQHF. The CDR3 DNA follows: TGTGCCAGCAGCCAAGAGTGGGGAAACCAGCCCCAGCATTTT.

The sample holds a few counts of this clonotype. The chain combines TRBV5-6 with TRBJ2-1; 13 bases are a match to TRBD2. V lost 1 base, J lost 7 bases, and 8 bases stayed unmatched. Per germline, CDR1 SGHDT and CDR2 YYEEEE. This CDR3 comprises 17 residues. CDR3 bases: TGTGCCAGCAGCTTGACGCGACTAGCGGGGGGAAAGAATGAGCAGTTCTTC. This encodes CASSLTRLAGGKNEQFF.

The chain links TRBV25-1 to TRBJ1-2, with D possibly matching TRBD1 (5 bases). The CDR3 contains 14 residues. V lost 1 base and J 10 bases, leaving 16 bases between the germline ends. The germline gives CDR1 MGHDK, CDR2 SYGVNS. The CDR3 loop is CASSEWGSGPFYTF. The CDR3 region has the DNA TGTGCCAGCAGTGAATGGGGGTCGGGACCATTCTACACCTTC.